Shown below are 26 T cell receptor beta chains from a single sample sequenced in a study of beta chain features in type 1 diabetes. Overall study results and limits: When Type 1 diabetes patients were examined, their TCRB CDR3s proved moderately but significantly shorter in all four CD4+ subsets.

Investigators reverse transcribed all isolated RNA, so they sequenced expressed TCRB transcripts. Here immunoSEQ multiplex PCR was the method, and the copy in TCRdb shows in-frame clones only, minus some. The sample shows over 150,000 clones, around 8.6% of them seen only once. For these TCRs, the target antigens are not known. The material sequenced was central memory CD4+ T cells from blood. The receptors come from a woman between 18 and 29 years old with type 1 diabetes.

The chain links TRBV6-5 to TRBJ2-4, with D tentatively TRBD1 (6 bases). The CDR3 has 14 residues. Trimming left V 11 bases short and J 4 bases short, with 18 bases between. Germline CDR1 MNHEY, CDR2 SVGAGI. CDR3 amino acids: CACSTGTPKNIQYF. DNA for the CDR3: TGTGCCTGTTCTACCGGGACACCTAAAAACATTCAGTACTTC.

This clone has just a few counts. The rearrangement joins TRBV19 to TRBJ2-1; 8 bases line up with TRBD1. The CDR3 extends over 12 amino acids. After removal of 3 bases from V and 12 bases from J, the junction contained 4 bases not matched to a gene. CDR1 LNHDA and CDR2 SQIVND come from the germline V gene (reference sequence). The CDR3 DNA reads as TGTGCCAGTAGTATCCAGGGGACAGGGCAGTTCTTC. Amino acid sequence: CASSIQGTGQFF.

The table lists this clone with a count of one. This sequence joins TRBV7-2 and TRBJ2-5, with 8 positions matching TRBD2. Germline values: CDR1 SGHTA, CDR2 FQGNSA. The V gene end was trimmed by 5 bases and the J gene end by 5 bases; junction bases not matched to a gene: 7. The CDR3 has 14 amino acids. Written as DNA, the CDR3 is TGTGCCAGCAGCACCCTGGGCGGGGGGGAGACCCAGTACTTC. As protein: CASSTLGGGETQYF.

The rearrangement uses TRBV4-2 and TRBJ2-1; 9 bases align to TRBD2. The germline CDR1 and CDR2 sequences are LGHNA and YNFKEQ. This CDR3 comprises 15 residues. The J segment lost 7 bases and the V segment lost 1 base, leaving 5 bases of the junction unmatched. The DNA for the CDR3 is TGTGCCAGCAGCCAAGTTAGGAGCGGGGGGAATGAGCAGTTCTTC. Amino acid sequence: CASSQVRSGGNEQFF.

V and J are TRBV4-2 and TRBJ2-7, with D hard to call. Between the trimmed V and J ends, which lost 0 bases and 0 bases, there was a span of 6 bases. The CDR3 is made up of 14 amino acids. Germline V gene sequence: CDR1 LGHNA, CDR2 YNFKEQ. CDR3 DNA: TGTGCCAGCAGCCAAGACCACAACTCCTACGAGCAGTACTTC. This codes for CASSQDHNSYEQYF.

The CDR3 nucleotides read TGTGCCAGCAGCCACGGTGGGGAGCTCTACGAGCAGTACTTC. As protein: CASSHGGELYEQYF. The chain uses TRBV7-2 and TRBJ2-7; a possible D gene is TRBD2 (5 bases). The V end was cut by 5 bases, the J end by 3 bases, with 14 bases between. CDR3 size: 14 residues. In germline, CDR1 is SGHTA, CDR2 FQGNSA. The full variable domain, rest sourced from reference TRBV7-2 and TRBJ2-7, is GAGVSQSPSNKVTEKGKDVELRCDPISGHTALYWYRQSLGQGLEFLIYFQGNSAPDKSGLPSDRFSAERTGGSVSTLTIQRTQQEDSAVYLCASSHGGELYEQYFGPGTRLTVT.

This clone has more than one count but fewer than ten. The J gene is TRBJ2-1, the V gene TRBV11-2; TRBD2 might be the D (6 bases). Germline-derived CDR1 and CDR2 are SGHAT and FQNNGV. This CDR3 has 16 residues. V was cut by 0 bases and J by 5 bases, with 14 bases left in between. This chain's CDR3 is CASSLDRGSGNNEQFF. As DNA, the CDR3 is TGTGCCAGCAGCTTAGATCGGGGTAGCGGTAACAATGAGCAGTTCTTC.

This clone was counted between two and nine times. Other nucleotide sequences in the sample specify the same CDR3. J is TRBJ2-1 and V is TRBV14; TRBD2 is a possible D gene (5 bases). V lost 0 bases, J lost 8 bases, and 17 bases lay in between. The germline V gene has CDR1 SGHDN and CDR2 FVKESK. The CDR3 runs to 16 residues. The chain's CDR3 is CASSQDRGSLGDEQFF. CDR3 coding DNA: TGTGCCAGCAGCCAAGATCGGGGTTCCCTTGGCGATGAGCAGTTCTTC. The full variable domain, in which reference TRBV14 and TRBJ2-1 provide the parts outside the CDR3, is EAGVTQFPSHSVIEKGQTVTLRCDPISGHDNLYWYRRVMGKEIKFLLHFVKESKQDESGMPNNRFLAERTGGTYSTLKVQPAELEDSGVYFCASSQDRGSLGDEQFFGPGTRLTVL.

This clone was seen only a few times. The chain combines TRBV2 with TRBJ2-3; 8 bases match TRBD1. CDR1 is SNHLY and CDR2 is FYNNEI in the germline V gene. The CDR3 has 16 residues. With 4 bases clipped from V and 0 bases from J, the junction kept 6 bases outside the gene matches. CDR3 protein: CASSVTGGASTDTQYF. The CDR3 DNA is TGTGCCAGCAGTGTAACAGGGGGTGCTAGCACAGATACGCAGTATTTT.

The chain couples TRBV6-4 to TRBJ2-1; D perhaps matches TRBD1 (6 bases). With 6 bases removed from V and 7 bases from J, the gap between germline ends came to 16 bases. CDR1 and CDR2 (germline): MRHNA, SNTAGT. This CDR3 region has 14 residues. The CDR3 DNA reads TGTGCCAGCAGCCTACTACAGGGAGCAAATGAGCAGTTCTTC. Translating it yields CASSLLQGANEQFF.

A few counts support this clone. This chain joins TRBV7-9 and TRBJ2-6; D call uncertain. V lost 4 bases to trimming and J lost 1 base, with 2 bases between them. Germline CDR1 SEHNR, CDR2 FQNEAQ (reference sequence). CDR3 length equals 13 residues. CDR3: CASSSSGANVLTF. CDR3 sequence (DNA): TGTGCCAGCAGCTCTTCTGGGGCCAACGTCCTGACTTTC.

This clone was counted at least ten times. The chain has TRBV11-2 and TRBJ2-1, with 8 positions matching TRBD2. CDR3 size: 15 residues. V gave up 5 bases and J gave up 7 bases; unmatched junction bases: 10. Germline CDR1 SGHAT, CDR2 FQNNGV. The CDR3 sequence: CASSLALRGGNEQFF. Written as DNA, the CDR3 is TGTGCCAGCAGCCTCGCCCTCCGGGGGGGGAATGAGCAGTTCTTC.

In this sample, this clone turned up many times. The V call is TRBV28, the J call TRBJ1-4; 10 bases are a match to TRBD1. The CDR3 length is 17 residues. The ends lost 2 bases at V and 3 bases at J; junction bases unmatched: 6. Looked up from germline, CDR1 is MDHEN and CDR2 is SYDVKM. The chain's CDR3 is CASSLRRQGAANEKLFF. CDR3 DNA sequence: TGTGCCAGCAGTTTACGGCGACAGGGGGCAGCTAATGAAAAACTGTTTTTT.

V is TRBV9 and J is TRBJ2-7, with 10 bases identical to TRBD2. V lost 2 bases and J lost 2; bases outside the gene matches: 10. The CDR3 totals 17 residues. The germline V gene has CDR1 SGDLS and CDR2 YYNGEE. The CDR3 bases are TGTGCCAGCAGCGTTTCGGGACGAGCGGGAGGGACCTACGAGCAGTACTTC. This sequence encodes CASSVSGRAGGTYEQYF.

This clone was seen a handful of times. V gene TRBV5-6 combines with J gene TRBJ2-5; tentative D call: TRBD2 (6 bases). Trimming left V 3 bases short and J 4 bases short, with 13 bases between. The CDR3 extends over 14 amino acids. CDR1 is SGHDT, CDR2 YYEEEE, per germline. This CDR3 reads CASSWAGGGETQYF. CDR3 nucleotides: TGTGCCAGCAGCTGGGCCGGGGGTGGAGAGACCCAGTACTTC. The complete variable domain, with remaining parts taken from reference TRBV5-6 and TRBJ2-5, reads DAGVTQSPTHLIKTRGQQVTLRCSPKSGHDTVSWYQQALGQGPQFIFQYYEEEERQRGNFPDRFSGHQFPNYSSELNVNALLLGDSALYLCASSWAGGGETQYFGPGTRLLVL.

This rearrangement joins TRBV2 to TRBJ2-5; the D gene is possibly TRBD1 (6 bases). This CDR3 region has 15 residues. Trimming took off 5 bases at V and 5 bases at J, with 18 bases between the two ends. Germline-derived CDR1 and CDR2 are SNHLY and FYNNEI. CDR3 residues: CASSTTGVSRETQYF. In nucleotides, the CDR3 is TGTGCCAGCAGTACGACAGGAGTAAGCCGGGAGACCCAGTACTTC.

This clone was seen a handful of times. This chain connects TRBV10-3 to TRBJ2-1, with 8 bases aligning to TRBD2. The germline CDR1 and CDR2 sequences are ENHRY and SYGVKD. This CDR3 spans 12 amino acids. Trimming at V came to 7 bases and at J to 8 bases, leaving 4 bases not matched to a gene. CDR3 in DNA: TGTGCCATCAATGACGGGAGGGATGAGCAGTTCTTC. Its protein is CAINDGRDEQFF.

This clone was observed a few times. The CDR3 spells CAWSRFTGSNQPQHF. In DNA form, the CDR3 reads TGTGCCTGGAGTCGGTTTACGGGTAGCAATCAGCCCCAGCATTTT. The chain recombines TRBV30 with TRBJ1-5; D is ambiguous. The CDR3 extends over 15 amino acids. Germline assignment: CDR1 GTSNPN and CDR2 SVGIG (reference sequence). V dropped 2 bases and J dropped 0 bases, with 11 bases sitting between them.

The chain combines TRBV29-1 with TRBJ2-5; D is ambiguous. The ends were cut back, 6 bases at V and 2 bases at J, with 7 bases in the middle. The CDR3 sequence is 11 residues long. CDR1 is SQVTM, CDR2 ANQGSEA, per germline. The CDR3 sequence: CSVRVQETQYF. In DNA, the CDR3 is TGCAGCGTCCGGGTTCAAGAGACCCAGTACTTC.

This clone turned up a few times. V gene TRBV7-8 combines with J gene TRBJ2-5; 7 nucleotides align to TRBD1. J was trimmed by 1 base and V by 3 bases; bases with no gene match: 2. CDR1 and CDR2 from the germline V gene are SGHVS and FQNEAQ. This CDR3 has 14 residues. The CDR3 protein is CASSFYRGQETQYF. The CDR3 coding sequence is TGTGCCAGCAGCTTCTACAGGGGCCAAGAGACCCAGTACTTC.

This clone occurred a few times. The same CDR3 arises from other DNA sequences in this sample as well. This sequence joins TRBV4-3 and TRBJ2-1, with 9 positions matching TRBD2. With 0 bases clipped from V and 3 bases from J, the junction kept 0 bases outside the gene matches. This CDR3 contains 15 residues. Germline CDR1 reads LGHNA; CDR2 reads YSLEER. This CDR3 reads CASSQETSGYNEQFF. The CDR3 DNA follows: TGCGCCAGCAGCCAAGAGACTAGCGGCTACAATGAGCAGTTCTTC.

The CDR3 loop is CASSPRVAVTFF. The CDR3 nucleotides read TGTGCCAGTAGTCCGAGGGTGGCAGTGACTTTCTTT. The genes are TRBV19 and TRBJ1-1; D remains unclear. Germline V gene lookup returns CDR1 LNHDA and CDR2 SQIVND (reference sequence). V shed 5 bases and J shed 12 bases, with 16 bases lying between them. The length of the CDR3 is 12 residues.

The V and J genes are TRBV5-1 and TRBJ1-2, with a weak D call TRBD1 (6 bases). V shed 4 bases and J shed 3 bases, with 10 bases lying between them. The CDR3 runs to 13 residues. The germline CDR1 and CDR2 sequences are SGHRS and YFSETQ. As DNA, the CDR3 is TGCGCCAGCAGCGTGGACAGACACTATGGCTACACCTTC. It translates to CASSVDRHYGYTF.

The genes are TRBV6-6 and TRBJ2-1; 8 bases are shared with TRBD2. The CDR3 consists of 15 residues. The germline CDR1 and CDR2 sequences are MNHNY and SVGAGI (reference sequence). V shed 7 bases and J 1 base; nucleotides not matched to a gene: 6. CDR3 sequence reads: CASINGGASYNEQFF. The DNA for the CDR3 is TGTGCCAGCATCAACGGGGGGGCTTCCTACAATGAGCAGTTCTTC.

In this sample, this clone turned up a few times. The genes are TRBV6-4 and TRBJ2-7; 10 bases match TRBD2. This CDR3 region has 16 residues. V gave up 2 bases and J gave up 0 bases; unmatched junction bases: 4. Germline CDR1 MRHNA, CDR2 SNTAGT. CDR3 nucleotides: TGTGCCAGCAGTGACCCTAGCGGGGGTAGCTCCTACGAGCAGTACTTC. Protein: CASSDPSGGSSYEQYF.

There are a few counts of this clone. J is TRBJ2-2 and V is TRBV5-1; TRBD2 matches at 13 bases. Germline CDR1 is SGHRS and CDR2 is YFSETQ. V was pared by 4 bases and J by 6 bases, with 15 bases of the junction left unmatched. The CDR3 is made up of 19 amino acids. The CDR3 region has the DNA TGCGCCAGCAGCCCGAGAACTAGCGGGAGGGCCTCGGTCTCCGGGGAGCTGTTTTTT. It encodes CASSPRTSGRASVSGELFF.